This T cell receptor (beta chain) was found in a study of cytomegalovirus exposure and HLA in healthy donors. About the research overall: The roughly 130 validation repertoires were reported in a later analysis to have been generated on the same platform as the roughly 700 first-cohort repertoires.

General observations from the study: According to a subsequent analysis, TCR clusters identified in the first cohort showed a tendency to co-occur across the 120 or so validation repertoires. Whilst most TCR sequences proved rare, a subset of public TCRs occurred across many donors.

This clone was detected only once. Its antigen remains unidentified. Sequencing used immunoSEQ multiplex PCR; TCRdb keeps in-frame clones, though not all of them. The data hold under 150,000 clones, with 70% to 90% observed a single time. The sequenced material came from PBMCs. The clonotype originates from a woman aged 18 to 35 in good health and CMV-seronegative.

CDR3 residues: CASSPIPTTNEKLFF. The CDR3 DNA is TGTGCCAGCAGCCCAATCCCCACAACTAATGAAAAACTGTTTTTT. The J gene is TRBJ1-4, the V gene TRBV7-6; D is unclear. V lost 5 bases and J lost 0, with 10 bases in between. This CDR3 has 15 residues. Germline CDR1 SGHVS, CDR2 FNYEAQ.